The 15 T cell receptor beta chains listed next were all sequenced from one sample in a study of naive and memory T cell subsets. Their target antigens are unknown. General study results and limits: Possibly reflecting memory cells re-expressing CD45RA, a few larger clonotypes occurred in naive repertoires, especially CD8.

Two oligonucleotides, mixed equimolar, formed the beta constant-region primer covering TRBC1 and TRBC2. Nested alpha and beta constant-region primers with the SP2 primer drove four PCR rounds on ligated cDNA. TCRdb re-derived calls from the UMI-ligation and nested PCR reads in MiXCR, one entry per CDR3 protein. The table records about 90,000 distinct CDR3 sequences, 11% of them present only once. The sequencing sample was made of naive CD4+ T cells from blood. These receptors originate from a human donor in good health.

V and J are TRBV29-1 and TRBJ2-5, with D possibly being TRBD1 (7 bases). The CDR3 consists of 14 residues. Per germline, CDR1 SQVTM and CDR2 ANQGSEA. Trimming left V 1 base short and J 4 bases short, with 13 bases between. In DNA, the CDR3 is TGCAGCGTTGAAGTCCAGGGGGAGGTAGAGACCCAGTACTTC. As protein: CSVEVQGEVETQYF.

This clonotype was observed at least ten times. The V gene is TRBV28, the J gene TRBJ2-1, with D perhaps TRBD1 (5 bases). This CDR3 has 14 residues. The germline V and J ends were trimmed by 6 bases and 6 bases, with 15 bases remaining between them. The germline V gene encodes CDR1 MDHEN and CDR2 SYDVKM. CDR3 residues: CASSPPDSRNEQFF. As DNA, the CDR3 is TGTGCCAGCAGCCCACCCGACAGTCGCAATGAGCAGTTCTTC.

A note on this clonotype: A junction end diverges from the germline sequence, so it may reflect a read error. DNA for the CDR3: TGCGCCAGCAGCGGGACAGACCTGATGAACACTGAAGCTTTCTTT. Translated, it gives CASSGTDLMNTEAFF. The genes are TRBV3-1 and TRBJ1-1; 7 positions agree with TRBD1. The CDR3 runs 15 residues. Per the germline V gene, CDR1 is LGHDT and CDR2 is YNNKEL (reference sequence).

A few counts support this clonotype. The V call is TRBV7-3, the J call TRBJ2-2; the D is unclear. Germline values: CDR1 SGHTA, CDR2 FQGTGA. V was trimmed by 1 base and J by 0 bases, leaving 3 bases between them. CDR3 size: 14 residues. The CDR3: CASSLKPNTGELFF. The CDR3 region has the DNA TGTGCCAGCAGCTTAAAACCGAACACCGGGGAGCTGTTTTTT.

This clonotype was observed a few times. The V call is TRBV20-1, the J call TRBJ1-5; the match to TRBD1 covers 9 bases. The CDR3 is 17 amino acids. V gave up 4 bases and J gave up 0 bases; unmatched junction bases: 10. Germline V gene sequence: CDR1 DFQATT, CDR2 SNEGSKA (reference sequence). The CDR3 region is CSATGTGRPYSNQPQHF. CDR3 nucleotides: TGCAGTGCTACCGGGACAGGGCGTCCGTATAGCAATCAGCCCCAGCATTTT.

The chain links TRBV19 to TRBJ2-2; D gene uncertain. Looked up from germline, CDR1 is LNHDA and CDR2 is SQIVND (reference sequence). CDR3 length: 13 residues. Trimming pared 4 bases from V and 5 bases from J, leaving 8 bases between. The CDR3 region is CASSRAETGELFF. As DNA, the CDR3 is TGTGCCAGTAGTAGGGCTGAGACCGGGGAGCTGTTTTTT.

This clonotype was counted ten times or more. The chain's CDR3 is CASRQTSGSNTGELFF. Written as DNA, the CDR3 is TGTGCCAGCAGACAAACTAGCGGCTCGAACACCGGGGAGCTGTTTTTT. The rearrangement uses TRBV2 and TRBJ2-2, with TRBD2 identical over 8 bases. Germline-derived CDR1 and CDR2 are SNHLY and FYNNEI. The ends lost 6 bases at V and 0 bases at J; junction bases unmatched: 6. The CDR3 is 16 residues long.

This chain links TRBV24-1 with TRBJ2-6; the D is unclear. Germline V gene data show CDR1 as KGHDR and CDR2 as SFDVKD. The CDR3 is 12 residues long. The V gene lost 5 bases and the J gene lost 2 bases, with 0 bases spanning the gap. The CDR3 loop reads CATSAGANVLTF. CDR3 bases: TGTGCCACCAGTGCTGGGGCCAACGTCCTGACTTTC.

This clonotype was seen repeatedly, ten times or more. The rearrangement uses TRBV5-1 and TRBJ2-7; 11 bases line up with TRBD2. Germline CDR1 reads SGHRS; CDR2 reads YFSETQ. Trimming at V came to 4 bases and at J to 2 bases, leaving 5 bases not matched to a gene. The CDR3 is made up of 15 amino acids. CDR3 nucleotide sequence: TGCGCCAGCAGCGGTACTAGCGGGGGCCCCTACGAGCAGTACTTC. Translated, it gives CASSGTSGGPYEQYF.

This clonotype was seen repeatedly, ten times or more. The genes are TRBV12-3 or TRBV12-4 and TRBJ2-3; 7 bases map to TRBD2. V shed 0 bases, J shed 8 bases, and the junction held 2 bases outside the gene matches. CDR3 length: 13 amino acids. The CDR3 DNA is TGTGCCAGCAGTTTAGCTGTAGCGGGTACGCAGTATTTT. The encoded protein is CASSLAVAGTQYF.

This clonotype showed up many times. CDR3 in amino acids: CASSLSLQNTQYF. For the CDR3, the DNA is TGTGCCAGCAGCTTATCCCTACAGAATACGCAGTATTTT. V gene TRBV7-2 combines with J gene TRBJ2-3; no firm D call. Germline V gene sequence: CDR1 SGHTA, CDR2 FQGNSA. Trimming took off 2 bases at V and 7 bases at J, with 10 bases between the two ends. The CDR3 is 13 residues long.

Only a few counts were recorded for this clonotype. The chain recombines TRBV24-1 with TRBJ2-3; maybe TRBD2 (5 bases). The CDR3 runs to 14 residues. The germline V gene has CDR1 KGHDR and CDR2 SFDVKD. Deletions cut 0 bases from V and 5 bases from J, with 8 bases between. The CDR3 DNA reads as TGTGCCACCAGTGATTTGGGACTTCGAGATACGCAGTATTTT. This sequence encodes CATSDLGLRDTQYF.

This clonotype was seen a few times. The genes are TRBV20-1 and TRBJ1-1, with D unresolved. The ends were cut back, 3 bases at V and 0 bases at J, with 14 bases in the middle. CDR3 length: 15 amino acids. Germline V gene lookup returns CDR1 DFQATT and CDR2 SNEGSKA (reference sequence). CDR3 residues: CSARDLTTMNTEAFF. The DNA for the CDR3 is TGCAGTGCTAGGGACCTAACTACCATGAACACTGAAGCTTTCTTT.

This clonotype has more than one count but fewer than ten. The V and J genes are TRBV20-1 and TRBJ1-5; D not resolved. V was cut by 0 bases and J by 9 bases, with 15 bases left in between. Germline CDR1 is DFQATT and CDR2 is SNEGSKA (reference sequence). The CDR3 totals 14 residues. The CDR3 loop reads CSAREVTGMRPQHF. In DNA form, the CDR3 reads TGCAGTGCTAGAGAAGTAACGGGGATGCGGCCCCAGCATTTT.

V and J are TRBV12-3 or TRBV12-4 and TRBJ2-3; no clear D gene. The V gene lost 8 bases and the J gene lost 3 bases, with 12 bases spanning the gap. The CDR3 covers 13 residues. The CDR3 region has the DNA TGTGCCAGCGGATTCTTGGGGACAGATACGCAGTATTTT. This translates into CASGFLGTDTQYF.